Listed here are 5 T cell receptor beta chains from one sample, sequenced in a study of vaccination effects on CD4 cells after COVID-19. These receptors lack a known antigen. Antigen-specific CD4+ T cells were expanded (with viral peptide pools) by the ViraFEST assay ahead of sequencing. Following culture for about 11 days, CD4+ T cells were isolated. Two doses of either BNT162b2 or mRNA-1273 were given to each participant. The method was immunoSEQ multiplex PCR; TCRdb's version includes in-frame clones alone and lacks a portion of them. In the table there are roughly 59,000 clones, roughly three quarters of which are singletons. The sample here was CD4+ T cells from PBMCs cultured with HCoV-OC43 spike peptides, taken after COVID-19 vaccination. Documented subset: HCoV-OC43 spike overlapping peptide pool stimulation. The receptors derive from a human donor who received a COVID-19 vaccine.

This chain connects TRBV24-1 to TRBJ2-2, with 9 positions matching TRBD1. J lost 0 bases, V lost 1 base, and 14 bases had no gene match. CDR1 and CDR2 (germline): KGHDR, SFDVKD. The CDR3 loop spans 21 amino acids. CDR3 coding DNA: TGTGCCACCAGTGATTTACGGGACAGGGAAAAAACCACTGCGAACACCGGGGAGCTGTTTTTT. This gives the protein CATSDLRDREKTTANTGELFF.

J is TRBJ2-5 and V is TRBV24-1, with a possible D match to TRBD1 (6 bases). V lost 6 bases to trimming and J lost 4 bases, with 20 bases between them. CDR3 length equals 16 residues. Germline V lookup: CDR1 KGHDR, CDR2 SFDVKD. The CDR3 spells CATSHGAQGNLETQYF. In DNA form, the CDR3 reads TGTGCCACCAGTCACGGCGCCCAGGGGAACTTAGAGACCCAGTACTTC.

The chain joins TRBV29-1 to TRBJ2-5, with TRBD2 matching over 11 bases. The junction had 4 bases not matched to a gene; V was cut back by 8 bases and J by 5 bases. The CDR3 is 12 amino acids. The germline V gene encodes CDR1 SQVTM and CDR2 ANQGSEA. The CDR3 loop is CSFSGGAETQYF. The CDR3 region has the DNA TGCAGCTTTAGCGGGGGGGCGGAGACCCAGTACTTC.

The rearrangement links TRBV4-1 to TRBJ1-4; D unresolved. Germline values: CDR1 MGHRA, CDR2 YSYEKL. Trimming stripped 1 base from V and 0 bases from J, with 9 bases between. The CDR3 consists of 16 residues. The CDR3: CASSQVGSATNEKLFF. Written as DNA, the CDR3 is TGCGCCAGCAGCCAAGTCGGATCGGCAACTAATGAAAAACTGTTTTTT.

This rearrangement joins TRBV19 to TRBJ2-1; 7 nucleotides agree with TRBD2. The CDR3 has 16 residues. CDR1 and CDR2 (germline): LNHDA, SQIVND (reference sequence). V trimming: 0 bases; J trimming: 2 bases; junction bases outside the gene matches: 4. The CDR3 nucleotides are TGTGCCAGTAGTATAGATAACAGCGGGACCTACAATGAGCAGTTCTTC. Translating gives CASSIDNSGTYNEQFF. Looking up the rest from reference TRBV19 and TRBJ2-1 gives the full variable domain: DGGITQSPKYLFRKEGQNVTLSCEQNLNHDAMYWYRQDPGQGLRLIYYSQIVNDFQKGDIAEGYSVSREKKESFPLTVTSAQKNPTAFYLCASSIDNSGTYNEQFFGPGTRLTVL.